Listed below are T cell receptor beta chains from one sample, sequenced in a study of T cell repertoires in cytomegalovirus infection. These TCRs are of unknown antigen specificity. TCRdb re-analysed the reads in MiXCR, keeping a single row per CDR3 protein. The sample comprises roughly 990,000 distinct CDR3 sequences, approximately 31% of which are singletons, and around an eighth rests with the top ten. The source material was cultured CD8+ T cells from PBMCs, sampled from culture after CMV antigen stimulation. The receptor set was obtained from a human donor in good health (CMV status not recorded). Some clones in this sample may be carry-over from other donors' samples. Each CDR3 is given with its conserved first and last residue. Fields, in order: clone size, D gene, V gene, J gene, CDR3 DNA, CDR3 protein. The D gene is left open where the match is weak. Not all rows give a size; the values are once, few, many and, for expanded clones, a class.

many	TRBD1	TRBV7-6	TRBJ2-2	TGTGCCAGCAGCTTAGGGACAGGGTTAACCGGGGAGCTGTTTTTT	CASSLGTGLTGELFF
.	.	TRBV7-9	TRBJ1-2	TGTGCCAGCAGCTTAAACACGGCTATCTATGGCTACACCTTC	CASSLNTAIYGYTF
.	.	TRBV11-3	TRBJ2-2	TGTGCCAGCAGCTTAACTAGGGTACCGAACACCGGGGAGCTGTTTTTT	CASSLTRVPNTGELFF
.	TRBD1	TRBV27	TRBJ2-1	TGTGCCAGCAGGTTGACAGGGGGCCCCTACAATGAGCAGTTCTTC	CASRLTGGPYNEQFF
.	.	TRBV6-6	TRBJ2-5	TGTGCCAGCAGTTACTCCGCGGGTACTCAAGAGACCCAGTACTTC	CASSYSAGTQETQYF
few	TRBD1	TRBV6-1	TRBJ2-7	TGTGCCAGCAGTGAAGAGGGACAGGGGGCGAACGAGCAGTACTTC	CASSEEGQGANEQYF
.	TRBD1	TRBV6-5	TRBJ2-3	TGTGCCAGCAGCCGGACAGGGGGCCAAGGGGATACGCAGTATTTT	CASSRTGGQGDTQYF
few	TRBD1	TRBV28	TRBJ2-2	TGTGCCAGCAGCCCGGACAGGGAAGCGAACACCGGGGAGCTGTTTTTT	CASSPDREANTGELFF
.	.	TRBV18	TRBJ2-7	TGTGCCAGCTCGCCACCGACACCTGCTCCCCACGAGCAGTACTTC	CASSPPTPAPHEQYF
.	TRBD2	TRBV12-3/TRBV12-4	TRBJ2-3	TGTGCCAGCAGCCTAGTGGCTAGCGGACCAGCGGATACGCAGTATTTT	CASSLVASGPADTQYF
.	.	TRBV6-6	TRBJ2-3	TGTGCCAGCAGGTCCATAGATACGCAGTATTTT	CASRSIDTQYF
.	.	TRBV7-9	TRBJ1-4	TGTGCCAGCAGCGGACCTCCTGGGGATAGGGGGGATGAAAAACTGTTTTTT	CASSGPPGDRGDEKLFF
few	TRBD1	TRBV7-7	TRBJ2-1	TGTGCTAGCAGCCTAGAGGCGCAGGGGGCTTTCTCCTACAATGAGCAGTTCTTC	CASSLEAQGAFSYNEQFF
.	TRBD2	TRBV7-2	TRBJ2-3	TGTGCCAGCAGCTTAGGGGTAGCGGGGGGGCCGAGAACAGATACGCAGTATTTT	CASSLGVAGGPRTDTQYF
.	.	TRBV5-5	TRBJ2-2	TGTGCCAGCAGCGTCGCTCACGGATACACCGGGGAGCTGTTTTTT	CASSVAHGYTGELFF
.	.	TRBV3-1	TRBJ2-7	TGTGCCAGCAGCCAAGAGGGGTTGTGGGGGCCTAGCTCCTACGAGCAGTACTTC	CASSQEGLWGPSSYEQYF
.	TRBD2	TRBV20-1	TRBJ2-3	TGCAGTGCTCGGGCGGGGGTGGCGGGTCTCACAGATACGCAGTATTTT	CSARAGVAGLTDTQYF
.	TRBD2	TRBV27	TRBJ2-5	TGTGCCAGCACTGACGCCGGGGGGGTCGGGACCCAGTACTTC	CASTDAGGVGTQYF
.	TRBD1	TRBV6-5	TRBJ1-4	TGTGCCAGCAGTAATCCGGGACAGGGGGCAACTAATGAAAAACTGTTTTTT	CASSNPGQGATNEKLFF
once	TRBD2	TRBV29-1	TRBJ2-5	TGCAGCGTTGATCGACTAGCGGTGTACCAAGAGACCCAGTACTTC	CSVDRLAVYQETQYF
few	.	TRBV7-9	TRBJ1-4	TGTGCCAGCAGCCCTGGACGGATCACCGGTAATGAAAAACTGTTTTTT	CASSPGRITGNEKLFF
few	.	TRBV6-2/TRBV6-3	TRBJ2-5	TGTGCCAGCAGTTTACTCCACCCCGGGACGGGCCGGGAGACCCAGTACTTC	CASSLLHPGTGRETQYF
.	.	TRBV6-6	TRBJ1-5	TGTGCCAGCAGTTACTCTTACCTGGGGGCCGGGCAGCCCCAGCATTTT	CASSYSYLGAGQPQHF
.	TRBD2	TRBV7-3	TRBJ2-3	TGTGCCAGCAGCCGAGCGGGGGGGCGAGCAGATACGCAGTATTTT	CASSRAGGRADTQYF
few	TRBD1	TRBV9	TRBJ1-1	TGTGCCAGCAGCACGGGACAGGAGGGCACTGAAGCTTTCTTT	CASSTGQEGTEAFF
.	.	TRBV4-1	TRBJ1-3	TGCGCCAGCAGCCAAGAATGGGGAACTGGAAACACCATATATTTT	CASSQEWGTGNTIYF
many	.	TRBV7-6	TRBJ2-5	TGTGCCAGCGCGGGTGGGGAGACCCAGTACTTC	CASAGGETQYF
.	TRBD1	TRBV6-5	TRBJ1-1	TGTGCCAGCAGTTACGGTCGACAGGGGTGGACTGAAGCTTTCTTT	CASSYGRQGWTEAFF
.	TRBD1	TRBV4-1	TRBJ1-1	TGCGCCAGCAGCCAAGAGGACAGGGGGAACACTGAAGCTTTCTTT	CASSQEDRGNTEAFF
few	.	TRBV6-2/TRBV6-3	TRBJ1-2	TGTGCCAGCAGTACGCGACCCTATGGCTACACCTTC	CASSTRPYGYTF
few	.	TRBV6-1	TRBJ1-1	TGTGCCAGCAGTGAGACGATGAACACTGAAGCTTTCTTT	CASSETMNTEAFF
.	.	TRBV4-3	TRBJ1-5	TGCGCCAGCAGCCATGGACGGGACGATCAGCCCCAGCATTTT	CASSHGRDDQPQHF
.	TRBD2	TRBV7-9	TRBJ2-4	TGTGCCAGCAGCTCCAGCGGGGGGGGATCCAAAAACATTCAGTACTTC	CASSSSGGGSKNIQYF
few	.	TRBV7-9	TRBJ2-1	TGTGCCAGCAGCTTAGAGGGTTTGATGGACAATGAGCAGTTCTTC	CASSLEGLMDNEQFF
.	TRBD1	TRBV19	TRBJ2-2	TGTGCCACCAAGGACAGGGGCGCCGGGGAGCTGTTTTTT	CATKDRGAGELFF
.	.	TRBV27	TRBJ2-1	TGTGCCACCTCACTAGGGGCTAATGAGCAGTTCTTC	CATSLGANEQFF
few	TRBD1	TRBV19	TRBJ2-2	TGTGCCAGCAAAACGACAGGGGTCCCCTCGTGGATCGGGGAGCTGTTTTTT	CASKTTGVPSWIGELFF
.	.	TRBV24-1	TRBJ2-1	TGTGCCACCAGTGATCCCTACAGTCACCGGGGTGAGCAGTTCTTC	CATSDPYSHRGEQFF
once	.	TRBV6-1	TRBJ2-5	TGCGCCAGCAGTCCTTTTATCCACAGGGAGAGACAAGAGACCCAGTACTTC	CASSPFIHRERQETQYF
.	TRBD1	TRBV15	TRBJ1-6	TGTGCCACCAGCAGAGTTTTAACCGGGACAGGGCTAAGAGCTCTCCACTTT	CATSRVLTGTGLRALHF
few	.	TRBV6-4	TRBJ1-3	TGTGCCAGCAGTGACCACCTACTCGGTGGTAATGGAAACACCATATATTTT	CASSDHLLGGNGNTIYF
.	.	TRBV11-2	TRBJ1-4	TGTGCCAGCAGCGCCTGGACCGACGCGACTAATGAAAAACTGTTTTTT	CASSAWTDATNEKLFF
few	TRBD1	TRBV6-1	TRBJ1-3	TGTGCCAGCAGTGAAGCTGGGGACAGGGAAGAAGGAAACACCATATATTTT	CASSEAGDREEGNTIYF
few	.	TRBV11-2	TRBJ2-2	TGTGCCAGCAGCTATATCGCCGCAAGCGGGGAGCTGTTTTTT	CASSYIAASGELFF
few	.	TRBV6-2/TRBV6-3	TRBJ2-2	TGTGCCAGCAGTTACGACTCCGCGAGGGGGACCGGGGAGCTGTTTTTT	CASSYDSARGTGELFF
.	TRBD2	TRBV4-3	TRBJ2-1	TGCGCCAGCAGCCAAGATGGTCGGGGGGGCCGAAATGAGCAGTTCTTC	CASSQDGRGGRNEQFF
.	.	TRBV7-6	TRBJ2-1	TGTGCCAGCAGGGCTCAACTAGTTTTCAATGAGCAGTTCTTC	CASRAQLVFNEQFF
few	TRBD1	TRBV7-9	TRBJ1-6	TGTGCCAGCAGCGATAGGGGAGGGGGCAATAATTCACCCCTCCACTTT	CASSDRGGGNNSPLHF
few	.	TRBV7-9	TRBJ2-5	TGTGCCAGCAGCCCGGCGGGGTACTTC	CASSPAGYF
.	.	TRBV19	TRBJ2-5	TGTGCCAGTAGTACTTCAGGGGCCCAAGAGACCCAGTACTTC	CASSTSGAQETQYF
once	.	TRBV20-1	TRBJ2-1	TGCAGTGCTACGGAACTCTACAATGAGCAGTTCTTC	CSATELYNEQFF
many	.	TRBV7-8	TRBJ1-2	TGTGCCAGCAGCTCACGGGGGCCTGGCTACACCTTC	CASSSRGPGYTF
few	.	TRBV6-5	TRBJ1-2	TGTGCCAGCAGTTACGACGGCGGGGGTGCTGCTAACTATGGCTACACCTTC	CASSYDGGGAANYGYTF
few	.	TRBV19	TRBJ2-1	TGTGCCAGTAACGAGGGCTACAATGAGCAGTTCTTC	CASNEGYNEQFF
.	.	TRBV29-1	TRBJ1-4	TGCAGCGTTGAAGAGGTTTACCCCATTGAAAAACTGTTTTTT	CSVEEVYPIEKLFF
few	.	TRBV6-1	TRBJ2-2	TGTGCCAGCGAAAGGCACACCGGGGAGCTGTTTTTT	CASERHTGELFF
few	TRBD1	TRBV2	TRBJ2-7	TGTGCCAGCAAGAGCGACAGGGGTTGGTACGAGCAGTACTTC	CASKSDRGWYEQYF